This T cell receptor (beta chain) was profiled in a study of control samples from healthy donors and cancer patients. CDR3 length equals 13 residues. V lost 8 bases to trimming and J lost 2 bases, with 9 bases between them. From germline, CDR1 is SGHNT and CDR2 YENEEA. TCRdb's table, derived via immunoSEQ multiplex PCR, lists solely in-frame clones and lacks some. The sample has 100,000 to 150,000 clones, about nine tenths seen once. This clone was detected a few times. The TCR was taken from a man between 35 and 55 years old in good health. The genes are TRBV11-3 and TRBJ2-2; D might be TRBD1 (6 bases). Sequenced sample: blood. CDR3 loop: CASGTPNTGELFF. CDR3 nucleotides: TGTGCCAGCGGGACACCTAACACCGGGGAGCTGTTTTTT.